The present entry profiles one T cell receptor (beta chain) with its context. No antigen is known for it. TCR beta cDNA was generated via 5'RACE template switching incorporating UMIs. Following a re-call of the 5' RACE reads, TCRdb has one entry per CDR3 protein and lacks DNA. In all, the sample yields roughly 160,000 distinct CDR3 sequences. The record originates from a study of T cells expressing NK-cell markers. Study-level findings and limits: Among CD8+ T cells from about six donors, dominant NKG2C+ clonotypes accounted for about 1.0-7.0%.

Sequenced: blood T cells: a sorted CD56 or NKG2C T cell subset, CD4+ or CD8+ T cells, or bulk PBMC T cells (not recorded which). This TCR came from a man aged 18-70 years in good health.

CDR3 sequence: CASSYTGEGTYGYTF. J is TRBJ1-2 and V is TRBV6-5; as DNA is missing, the TRBD1 call by TCRdb cannot be tested. Germline V lookup: CDR1 MNHEY, CDR2 SVGAGI. This CDR3 has 15 amino acids.